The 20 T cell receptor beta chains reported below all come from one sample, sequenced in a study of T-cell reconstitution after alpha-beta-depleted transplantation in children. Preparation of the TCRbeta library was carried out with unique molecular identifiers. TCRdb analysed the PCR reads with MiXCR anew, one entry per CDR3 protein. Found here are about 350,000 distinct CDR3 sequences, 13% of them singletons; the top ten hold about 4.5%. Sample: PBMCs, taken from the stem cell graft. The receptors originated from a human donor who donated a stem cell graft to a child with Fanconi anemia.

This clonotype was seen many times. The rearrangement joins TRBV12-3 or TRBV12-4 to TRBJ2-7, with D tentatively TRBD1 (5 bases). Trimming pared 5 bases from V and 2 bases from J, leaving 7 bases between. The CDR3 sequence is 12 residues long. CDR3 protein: CASSTDTYEQYF. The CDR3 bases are TGTGCCAGCAGTACGGACACCTACGAGCAGTACTTC.

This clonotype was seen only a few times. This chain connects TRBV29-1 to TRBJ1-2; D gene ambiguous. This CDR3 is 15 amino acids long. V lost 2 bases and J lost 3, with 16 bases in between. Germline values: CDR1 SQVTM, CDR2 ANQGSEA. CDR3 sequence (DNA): TGCAGCGTTGAATATGGACGGAGCGAGTACTATGGCTACACCTTC. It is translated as CSVEYGRSEYYGYTF.

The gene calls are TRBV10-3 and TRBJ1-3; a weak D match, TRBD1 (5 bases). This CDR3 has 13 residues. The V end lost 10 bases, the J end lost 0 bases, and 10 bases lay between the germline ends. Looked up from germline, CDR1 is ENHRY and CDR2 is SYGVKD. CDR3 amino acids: CATSQGSGNTIYF. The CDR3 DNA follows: TGTGCCACGAGTCAGGGCTCTGGAAACACCATATATTTT.

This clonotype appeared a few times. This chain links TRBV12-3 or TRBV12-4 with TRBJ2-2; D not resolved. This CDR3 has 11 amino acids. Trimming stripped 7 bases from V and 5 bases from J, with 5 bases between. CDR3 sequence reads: CASNTTGELFF. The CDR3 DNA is TGTGCCAGCAACACAACCGGGGAGCTGTTTTTT.

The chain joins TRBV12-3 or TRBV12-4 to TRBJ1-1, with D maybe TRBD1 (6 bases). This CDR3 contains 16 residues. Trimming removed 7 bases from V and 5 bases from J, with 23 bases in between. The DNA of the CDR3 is TGTGCCAGCACCGCTCTCCCCGGGGGCATGTGGACTGAAGCTTTCTTT. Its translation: CASTALPGGMWTEAFF.

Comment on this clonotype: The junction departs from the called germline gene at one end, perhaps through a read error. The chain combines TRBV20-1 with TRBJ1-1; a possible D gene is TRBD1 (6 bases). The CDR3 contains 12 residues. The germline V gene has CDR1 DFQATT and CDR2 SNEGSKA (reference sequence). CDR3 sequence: CSARRRAGDKIF. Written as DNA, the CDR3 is TGCAGTGCTAGACGGAGGGCGGGGGACAAGATCTTT.

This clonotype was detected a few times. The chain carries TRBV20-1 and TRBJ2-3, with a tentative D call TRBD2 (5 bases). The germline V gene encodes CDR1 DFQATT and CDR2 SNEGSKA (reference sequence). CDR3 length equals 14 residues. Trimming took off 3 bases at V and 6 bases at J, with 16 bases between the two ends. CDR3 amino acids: CSARDFFGADTQYF. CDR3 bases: TGCAGTGCTAGGGACTTCTTTGGTGCCGATACGCAGTATTTT.

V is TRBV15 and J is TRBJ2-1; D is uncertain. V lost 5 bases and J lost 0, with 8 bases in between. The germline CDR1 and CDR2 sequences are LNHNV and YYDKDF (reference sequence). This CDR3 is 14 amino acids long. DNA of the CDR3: TGTGCCACCAGCGCGACCAGCTCCTACAATGAGCAGTTCTTC. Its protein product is CATSATSSYNEQFF.

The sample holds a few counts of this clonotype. CDR3 nucleotides: TGTGCCAGCAGTTACGGGGGCGCGGTTGAAATTGAGCAGTTCTTC. Its translation is CASSYGGAVEIEQFF. The J gene is TRBJ2-1, the V gene TRBV12-3 or TRBV12-4; possibly TRBD1 or TRBD2 for D (6 bases each). The CDR3 is 15 residues long. Trimming cost V 4 bases and J 9 bases, with 19 bases left between them.

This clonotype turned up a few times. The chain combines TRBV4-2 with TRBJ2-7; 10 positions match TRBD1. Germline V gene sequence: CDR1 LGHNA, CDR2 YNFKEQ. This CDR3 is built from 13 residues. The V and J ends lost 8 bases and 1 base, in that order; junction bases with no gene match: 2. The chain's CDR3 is CASGQGDSYEQYF. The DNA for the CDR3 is TGTGCCAGCGGACAGGGGGATTCCTACGAGCAGTACTTC.

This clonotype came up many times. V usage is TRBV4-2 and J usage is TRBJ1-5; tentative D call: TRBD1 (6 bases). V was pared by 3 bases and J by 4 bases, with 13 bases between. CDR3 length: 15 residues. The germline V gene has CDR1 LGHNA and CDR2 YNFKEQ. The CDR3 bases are TGTGCCAGCAGCCAGGCAGGACAGAAGAATCAGCCCCAGCATTTT. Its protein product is CASSQAGQKNQPQHF.

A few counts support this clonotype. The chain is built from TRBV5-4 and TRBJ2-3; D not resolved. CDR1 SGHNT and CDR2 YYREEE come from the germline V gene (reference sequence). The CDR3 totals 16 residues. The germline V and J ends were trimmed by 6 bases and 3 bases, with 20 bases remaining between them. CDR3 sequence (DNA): TGTGCCAGCAACTTCCTGGGCCGAGGTAGAACAGATACGCAGTATTTT. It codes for CASNFLGRGRTDTQYF.

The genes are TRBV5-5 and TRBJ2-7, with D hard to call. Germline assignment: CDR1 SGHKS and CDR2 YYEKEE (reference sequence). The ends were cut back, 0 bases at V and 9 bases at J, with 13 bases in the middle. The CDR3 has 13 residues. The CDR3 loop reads CASSLEGIEPQYF. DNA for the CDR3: TGTGCCAGCAGCTTGGAAGGGATTGAGCCGCAGTACTTC.

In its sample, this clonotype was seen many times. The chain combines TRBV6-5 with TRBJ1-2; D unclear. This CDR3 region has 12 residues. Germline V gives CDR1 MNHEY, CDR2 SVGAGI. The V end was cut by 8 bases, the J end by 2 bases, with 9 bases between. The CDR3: CASAPSNYGYTF. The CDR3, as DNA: TGTGCCAGCGCTCCCTCAAACTATGGCTACACCTTC.

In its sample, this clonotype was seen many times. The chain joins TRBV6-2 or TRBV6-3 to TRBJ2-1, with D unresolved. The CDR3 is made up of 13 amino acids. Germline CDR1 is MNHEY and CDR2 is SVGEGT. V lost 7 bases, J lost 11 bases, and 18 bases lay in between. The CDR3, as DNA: TGTGCCAGCACCGACCCCAAGGCAGGCAAGCAGTTCTTC. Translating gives CASTDPKAGKQFF.

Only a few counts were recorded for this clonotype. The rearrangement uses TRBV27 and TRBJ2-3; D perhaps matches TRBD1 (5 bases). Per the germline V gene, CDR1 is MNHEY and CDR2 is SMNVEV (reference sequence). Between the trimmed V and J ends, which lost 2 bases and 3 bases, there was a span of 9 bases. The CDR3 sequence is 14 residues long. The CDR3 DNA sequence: TGTGCCAGCAGTTTAATGAAGGGGACAGATACGCAGTATTTT. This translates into CASSLMKGTDTQYF.

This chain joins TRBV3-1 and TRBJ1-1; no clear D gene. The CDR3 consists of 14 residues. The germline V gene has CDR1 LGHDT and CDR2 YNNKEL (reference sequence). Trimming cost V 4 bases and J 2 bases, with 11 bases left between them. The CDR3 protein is CASSRRGINTEAFF. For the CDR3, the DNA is TGTGCCAGCAGCCGGCGGGGTATTAACACTGAAGCTTTCTTT. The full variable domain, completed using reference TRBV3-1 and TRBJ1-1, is DTAVSQTPKYLVTQMGNDKSIKCEQNLGHDTMYWYKQDSKKFLKIMFSYNNKELIINETVPNRFSPKSPDKAHLNLHINSLELGDSAVYFCASSRRGINTEAFFGQGTRLTVV.

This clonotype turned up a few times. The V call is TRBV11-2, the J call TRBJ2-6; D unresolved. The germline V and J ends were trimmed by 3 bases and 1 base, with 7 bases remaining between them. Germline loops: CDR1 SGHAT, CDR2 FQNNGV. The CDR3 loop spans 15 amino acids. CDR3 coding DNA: TGTGCCAGCAGCTTCTTTGGGTCTGGGGCCAACGTCCTGACTTTC. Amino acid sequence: CASSFFGSGANVLTF.

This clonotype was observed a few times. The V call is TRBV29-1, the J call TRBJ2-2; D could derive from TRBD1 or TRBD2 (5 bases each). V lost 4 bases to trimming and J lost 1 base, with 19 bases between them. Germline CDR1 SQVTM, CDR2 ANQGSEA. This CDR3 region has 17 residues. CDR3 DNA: TGCAGCGTTGCTAAAGGGTCCGGGACGGTGAACACCGGGGAGCTGTTTTTT. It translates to CSVAKGSGTVNTGELFF.

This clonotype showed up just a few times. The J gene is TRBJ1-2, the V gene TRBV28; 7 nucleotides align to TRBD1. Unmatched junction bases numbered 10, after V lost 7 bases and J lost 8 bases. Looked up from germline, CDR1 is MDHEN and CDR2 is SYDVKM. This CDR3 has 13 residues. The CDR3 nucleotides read TGTGCCAGCAAGAGTGACAGGGTCGGCGGCTACACCTTC. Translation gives CASKSDRVGGYTF.